Presented here are 25 T cell receptor beta chains from one specimen sequenced in a study of T cell repertoires in cytomegalovirus infection. TCRdb reprocessed the reads via MiXCR and lists one record per CDR3 protein. Of tens of thousands of distinct CDR3 sequences listed, around 20% were seen once; the top ten hold 73%. Their cognate antigens are unknown. Sequencing used CD8+ T cells from cultured PBMCs, obtained from culture after CMV antigen stimulation. The receptor set was obtained from a human donor in good health (CMV status not recorded). Some clones in this sample may be carry-over from other donors' samples.

This clonotype was observed a few times. The V and J genes are TRBV25-1 and TRBJ1-2; D is undetermined. Germline V lookup: CDR1 MGHDK, CDR2 SYGVNS. The CDR3 length is 13 residues. V gave up 3 bases and J gave up 6 bases, with 11 bases separating them. CDR3 sequence reads: CASSDGGANGYTF. CDR3 bases: TGTGCCAGCAGTGATGGAGGTGCCAATGGCTACACCTTC.

This clonotype was detected a few times. V usage is TRBV7-6 and J usage is TRBJ2-5, with D perhaps TRBD1 or TRBD2 (5 bases each). With 5 bases removed from V and 2 bases from J, the gap between germline ends came to 18 bases. CDR3 size: 16 residues. Germline assignment: CDR1 SGHVS and CDR2 FNYEAQ. The CDR3 coding sequence is TGTGCCAGCAGCCCGGACGACAGCGGACGACAAGAGACCCAGTACTTC. It translates to CASSPDDSGRQETQYF. Looking up the rest from reference TRBV7-6 and TRBJ2-5 gives the full variable domain: GAGVSQSPRYKVTKRGQDVALRCDPISGHVSLYWYRQALGQGPEFLTYFNYEAQQDKSGLPNDRFSAERPEGSISTLTIQRTEQRDSAMYRCASSPDDSGRQETQYFGPGTRLLVL.

This clonotype came up a few times. CDR3 sequence (DNA): TGTGCCAGCAGCTTAGGCGGAGGGGGTCAGCCCCAGCATTTT. Translation: CASSLGGGGQPQHF. The chain employs TRBV7-8 and TRBJ1-5; the D gene is possibly TRBD1 (6 bases). Germline assignment: CDR1 SGHVS and CDR2 FQNEAQ. The CDR3 sequence is 14 residues long. Trimming pared 1 base from V and 6 bases from J, leaving 10 bases between.

The V and J genes are TRBV9 and TRBJ1-2; perhaps TRBD1 as D (6 bases). CDR3 length: 13 amino acids. Germline V gene data show CDR1 as SGDLS and CDR2 as YYNGEE. The V end was cut by 3 bases, the J end by 8 bases, with 14 bases between. The CDR3 loop is CASSGHRDDGYTF. Here the CDR3 DNA reads TGTGCCAGCAGCGGACACAGGGACGACGGCTACACCTTC.

This clonotype has more than one count but fewer than ten. The chain is built from TRBV2 and TRBJ2-4, with D perhaps matching TRBD1 (6 bases). Germline CDR1 SNHLY, CDR2 FYNNEI. CDR3 length: 14 amino acids. With 8 bases removed from V and 4 bases from J, the gap between germline ends came to 15 bases. CDR3 sequence reads: CASLYHGQKNIQYF. CDR3 bases: TGTGCCAGCCTGTACCACGGACAGAAAAACATTCAGTACTTC.

The gene calls are TRBV7-9 and TRBJ1-1; 7 positions agree with TRBD1. The V segment lost 5 bases and the J segment 5 bases; nucleotides outside the gene matches: 14. This CDR3 spans 16 amino acids. CDR1 SEHNR and CDR2 FQNEAQ come from the germline V gene (reference sequence). The CDR3 nucleotides are TGTGCCAGCAGCCGGACTCCTACAGGGGTGAGGACTGAAGCTTTCTTT. Translated: CASSRTPTGVRTEAFF. Full variable domain (rest looked up from reference TRBV7-9 and TRBJ1-1): DTGVSQNPRHKITKRGQNVTFRCDPISEHNRLYWYRQTLGQGPEFLTYFQNEAQLEKSRLLSDRFSAERPKGSFSTLEIQRTEQGDSAMYLCASSRTPTGVRTEAFFGQGTRLTVV.

This clonotype was recorded a few times. This rearrangement joins TRBV6-5 to TRBJ2-7; D remains ambiguous. CDR3 length: 13 residues. V shed 2 bases and J shed 3 bases, with 8 bases lying between them. The germline gives CDR1 MNHEY, CDR2 SVGAGI. CDR3 protein: CASSYTALYEQYF. In DNA form, the CDR3 reads TGTGCCAGCAGTTACACCGCGCTCTACGAGCAGTACTTC.

The chain is built from TRBV7-2 and TRBJ2-3; 7 nucleotides agree with TRBD2. The CDR3 totals 14 residues. Trimming took 4 bases from V and 5 from J; bases not matched to a gene: 6. Germline CDR1 and CDR2: SGHTA and FQGNSA. CDR3 sequence reads: CASSSWGGEDTQYF. The CDR3 DNA reads as TGTGCCAGCAGCTCGTGGGGGGGTGAAGATACGCAGTATTTT.

The count of this clonotype is one. The chain carries TRBV11-3 and TRBJ1-2; no reliable D call. Germline CDR1 reads SGHNT; CDR2 reads YENEEA. V was clipped by 1 base and J by 3 bases, with 9 bases between them. This CDR3 is built from 14 residues. The CDR3 reads CASSLVSGHYGYTF. In DNA, the CDR3 is TGTGCCAGCAGCTTAGTGTCGGGTCACTATGGCTACACCTTC.

On this clonotype itself: A much more abundant neighbour one base away suggests this may be a read error. The V gene is TRBV29-1, the J gene TRBJ2-7; D unclear. Germline loops: CDR1 SQVTM, CDR2 ANQGSEA. This CDR3 spans 11 amino acids. V was cut by 3 bases and J by 8 bases, with 11 bases left in between. For the CDR3, the DNA is TGCAGCGTTGAGGAAGATTACAAGCAGTACTTC. The encoded protein is CSVEEDYKQYF.

There are a few counts of this clonotype. The J gene is TRBJ1-2, the V gene TRBV7-8; D may be TRBD1 (6 bases). The CDR3 is 15 amino acids. V lost 3 bases to trimming and J lost 4 bases, with 15 bases between them. Germline V lookup: CDR1 SGHVS, CDR2 FQNEAQ. CDR3 region: CASSFERQATYGYTF. CDR3 DNA sequence: TGTGCCAGCAGCTTCGAACGACAGGCAACCTATGGCTACACCTTC.

A few counts support this clonotype. CDR3 nucleotide sequence: TGTGCTAGTGGTTTGGGACAGACGGAGGCTTTCTTT. This sequence encodes CASGLGQTEAFF. This rearrangement joins TRBV12-5 to TRBJ1-1, with D possibly TRBD1 on 5 matching bases. Trimming left V 1 base short and J 11 bases short, with 11 bases between. Germline CDR1 is LGHNT and CDR2 is FRNRAP. The CDR3 is 12 amino acids.

The genes are TRBV12-3 or TRBV12-4 and TRBJ1-5, with 7 bases that match TRBD1. V gave up 4 bases and J gave up 4 bases; unmatched junction bases: 4. This CDR3 has 14 amino acids. The CDR3 DNA sequence: TGTGCCAGCAGTTCTAGGGGGCCAAATCAGCCCCAGCATTTT. As protein: CASSSRGPNQPQHF.

The table lists this clonotype with many counts. The chain is built from TRBV7-8 and TRBJ2-7, with TRBD2 identical over 7 bases. The germline CDR1 and CDR2 sequences are SGHVS and FQNEAQ. The V gene end was trimmed by 6 bases and the J gene end by 5 bases; junction bases not matched to a gene: 10. The length of the CDR3 is 14 residues. The CDR3 nucleotides are TGTGCCAGCAGTCCTTGGCAGGGAGGGGACGAGCAGTACTTC. Protein: CASSPWQGGDEQYF.

In its sample, this clonotype was seen a few times. This sequence joins TRBV2 and TRBJ1-2, with 7 positions matching TRBD1. The CDR3 is 15 residues long. CDR1 is SNHLY, CDR2 FYNNEI, per germline. The V and J ends lost 2 bases and 3 bases, in that order; junction bases with no gene match: 6. The CDR3 DNA reads as TGTGCCAGCAGTGAAACAGGGGAGTACCACTATGGCTACACCTTC. Translated, it gives CASSETGEYHYGYTF.

The chain links TRBV12-3 or TRBV12-4 to TRBJ2-7; D assignment may be TRBD1 or TRBD2 (5 bases each). The CDR3 loop spans 15 amino acids. Between the trimmed V and J ends, which lost 6 bases and 0 bases, there was a span of 15 bases. DNA of the CDR3: TGTGCCAGCAGCCCCTTGGGGGATGGCTCCTACGAGCAGTACTTC. It encodes CASSPLGDGSYEQYF.

Here the CDR3 DNA reads TGTGCCAGCAGTTATGGTGGGACATACGAGCAGTACTTC. It is translated as CASSYGGTYEQYF. The chain joins TRBV6-6 to TRBJ2-7, with a possible D match to TRBD1 (6 bases). The CDR3 is 13 amino acids. The V and J ends lost 3 bases and 4 bases respectively, with 10 bases between them. Germline CDR1 reads MNHNY; CDR2 reads SVGAGI (reference sequence).

Here the CDR3 DNA reads TGCGCCAGCAGCCAACAAGGTGGCTACACCTTC. It codes for CASSQQGGYTF. V is TRBV5-1 and J is TRBJ1-2; D call uncertain. There are 11 residues in the CDR3. CDR1 and CDR2 from the germline V gene are SGHRS and YFSETQ. V lost 4 bases to trimming and J lost 7 bases, with 8 bases between them.

This chain joins TRBV7-3 and TRBJ2-7; 7 positions agree with TRBD1. Trimming removed 0 bases from V and 0 bases from J; junction bases left unmatched: 2. Per germline, CDR1 SGHTA and CDR2 FQGTGA. The CDR3 has 15 amino acids. The CDR3 here is CASSLTGDSSYEQYF. The CDR3 DNA reads TGTGCCAGCAGCTTAACGGGGGACAGCTCCTACGAGCAGTACTTC.

This clonotype was seen only a few times. J is TRBJ2-7 and V is TRBV4-1, with D possibly matching TRBD2 (6 bases). Trimming took off 1 base at V and 2 bases at J, with 18 bases between the two ends. The CDR3 totals 17 residues. CDR1 MGHRA and CDR2 YSYEKL come from the germline V gene. The CDR3 nucleotides are TGCGCCAGCAGCCAAGCCCCGCTTCGGGGGTCAACCTACGAGCAGTACTTC. Protein sequence: CASSQAPLRGSTYEQYF.

This clonotype has just a few counts. CDR3 protein: CASSPRDRRTYEQYF. CDR3 DNA: TGTGCCAGCAGCCCCCGGGACAGGCGAACCTACGAGCAGTACTTC. The V call is TRBV7-9, the J call TRBJ2-7; 8 nucleotides align to TRBD1. CDR1 is SEHNR and CDR2 is FQNEAQ in the germline V gene (reference sequence). V was pared by 5 bases and J by 2 bases, with 8 bases of the junction left unmatched. The CDR3 totals 15 residues.

The rearrangement joins TRBV9 to TRBJ1-1; tentative D call: TRBD1 (6 bases). Germline assignment: CDR1 SGDLS and CDR2 YYNGEE. Trimming removed 6 bases at V and 5 bases at J, with 17 bases between. This CDR3 region has 14 residues. CDR3 sequence: CASNQNRDYTEAFF. The CDR3 nucleotides are TGTGCCAGCAACCAGAACAGGGATTATACTGAAGCTTTCTTT. The full variable domain, completed using reference TRBV9 and TRBJ1-1, is DSGVTQTPKHLITATGQRVTLRCSPRSGDLSVYWYQQSLDQGLQFLIQYYNGEERAKGNILERFSAQQFPDLHSELNLSSLELGDSALYFCASNQNRDYTEAFFGQGTRLTVV.

The rearrangement uses TRBV5-8 and TRBJ1-5, with D possibly matching TRBD1 (5 bases). The V gene's germline CDR1 is SGHTS and CDR2 YDEGEE. The V end was cut by 0 bases, the J end by 5 bases, with 9 bases between. The CDR3 sequence is 14 residues long. The CDR3 nucleotides read TGTGCCAGCAGCTTGGATTTAGGGGATCAGCCCCAGCATTTT. Translated: CASSLDLGDQPQHF.

This clonotype was found a few times. This chain connects TRBV7-9 to TRBJ1-5; 9 nucleotides align to TRBD1. The germline V gene has CDR1 SEHNR and CDR2 FQNEAQ (reference sequence). J lost 4 bases, V lost 5 bases, and 6 bases had no gene match. There are 15 residues in the CDR3. In nucleotides, the CDR3 is TGTGCCAGCAGCCCAAAGGGACAGGGAAATCAGCCCCAGCATTTT. Protein sequence: CASSPKGQGNQPQHF.

This sequence joins TRBV7-6 and TRBJ1-5; TRBD1 agrees at 8 bases. CDR1 is SGHVS, CDR2 FNYEAQ, per germline. The CDR3 totals 15 residues. The V segment lost 5 bases and the J segment 2 bases; nucleotides outside the gene matches: 5. This CDR3 reads CASSETGERNQPQHF. CDR3 nucleotides: TGTGCCAGCAGCGAGACAGGGGAACGCAATCAGCCCCAGCATTTT.